A selection of T cell receptor beta chains follows, all from one sample in a study of Ad26.COV2.S vaccination and SARS-CoV-2 variants. TCRdb keeps only in-frame clones here, not all; method: immunoSEQ multiplex PCR. The sample includes approximately 410,000 clones, around 87% seen only once; the top ten take 3.6%. The material sequenced was peripheral blood, taken in a trial of Ad26.COV2.S vaccine versus placebo. The receptors shown here come from a person between 18 and 65 years old who received the Ad26.COV2.S COVID-19 vaccine or a placebo. CDR3s leave out the opening cysteine and the closing phenylalanine or tryptophan. The order of the fields is V gene, J gene, CDR3 protein.

v_call: TRBV7-6; j_call: TRBJ2-1; cdr3_aa: ASSVKGASYNEQF
v_call: TRBV24-1; j_call: TRBJ2-2; cdr3_aa: ATRGRGNTGELF
v_call: TRBV28; j_call: TRBJ2-1; cdr3_aa: ASSLYGGQYNEQF
v_call: TRBV9; j_call: TRBJ2-1; cdr3_aa: ASSIGTSGGYNEQF
v_call: TRBV11-2; j_call: TRBJ2-1; cdr3_aa: ASSSTSSEQF
v_call: TRBV30; j_call: TRBJ2-2; cdr3_aa: AWSVPSGGNTGELF
v_call: TRBV6-1; j_call: TRBJ1-4; cdr3_aa: ASSEGATNEKLF
v_call: TRBV30; j_call: TRBJ1-2; cdr3_aa: AWSGVGQGRYT
v_call: TRBV6-4; j_call: TRBJ2-3; cdr3_aa: ASSDGGGDADTQY
v_call: TRBV6-6; j_call: TRBJ2-7; cdr3_aa: ASSKNYEQY
v_call: TRBV19; j_call: TRBJ2-2; cdr3_aa: ASSIEGQGAAGELF
v_call: TRBV4-3; j_call: TRBJ1-1; cdr3_aa: ASSQDLRGQNTEAF
v_call: TRBV18; j_call: TRBJ2-3; cdr3_aa: ASSPSMQAGASTDTQY
v_call: TRBV7-9; j_call: TRBJ2-2; cdr3_aa: ASRPRQGAVGELF
v_call: TRBV10-3; j_call: TRBJ2-7; cdr3_aa: AISEENRGSYEQY
v_call: TRBV9; j_call: TRBJ1-2; cdr3_aa: ASRGTGGQRAYGYT
v_call: TRBV6-2/TRBV6-3; j_call: TRBJ2-1; cdr3_aa: ASSQSGGTYNEQF
v_call: TRBV18; j_call: TRBJ1-4; cdr3_aa: ASSPSGGQNEKLF
v_call: TRBV12-5; j_call: TRBJ1-2; cdr3_aa: ASGGGFYGYT
v_call: TRBV10-3; j_call: TRBJ1-2; cdr3_aa: AISEAGTGPNYGYT
v_call: TRBV4-3; j_call: TRBJ1-1; cdr3_aa: ASSQFQGGTEAF
v_call: TRBV7-2; j_call: TRBJ1-5; cdr3_aa: ASSFRTGSNQPQH
v_call: TRBV5-6; j_call: TRBJ2-7; cdr3_aa: ASSQRAGWSYEQY
v_call: TRBV27; j_call: TRBJ2-7; cdr3_aa: ASSPRGRDEQY
v_call: TRBV30; j_call: TRBJ2-5; cdr3_aa: AWSVQATGGTQY
v_call: TRBV6-1; j_call: TRBJ1-6; cdr3_aa: ASSSTSYNSPLH
v_call: TRBV7-9; j_call: TRBJ2-3; cdr3_aa: ASTHRGRPDTQY
v_call: TRBV14; j_call: TRBJ1-1; cdr3_aa: ASSGRTGATEAF
v_call: TRBV9; j_call: TRBJ2-3; cdr3_aa: ASSGDTQY
v_call: TRBV6-5; j_call: TRBJ1-2; cdr3_aa: ASSFRRQAYGYT
v_call: TRBV7-9; j_call: TRBJ2-7; cdr3_aa: ASSLVGVPYEQY
v_call: TRBV4-1; j_call: TRBJ1-1; cdr3_aa: ASSQEGAGLSEAF
v_call: TRBV2; j_call: TRBJ2-7; cdr3_aa: ASSGGTGAYEQY
v_call: TRBV6-2/TRBV6-3; j_call: TRBJ1-3; cdr3_aa: ASSYDGRAISGNTIY
v_call: TRBV7-2; j_call: TRBJ1-5; cdr3_aa: ASSLSGGNSNQPQH
v_call: TRBV5-4; j_call: TRBJ2-2; cdr3_aa: ASSPDRAGELF
v_call: TRBV7-8; j_call: TRBJ1-2; cdr3_aa: ASSQVGVYGYT
v_call: TRBV2; j_call: TRBJ1-2; cdr3_aa: ATRQGADYGYT
v_call: TRBV6-1; j_call: TRBJ2-3; cdr3_aa: ASSEWAGRTDTQY
v_call: TRBV4-1; j_call: TRBJ2-2; cdr3_aa: ASSQNLIRTGGLGELF
v_call: TRBV28; j_call: TRBJ2-2; cdr3_aa: ASSRSGGQNTGELF
v_call: TRBV5-4; j_call: TRBJ2-5; cdr3_aa: ASSLRAGEQETQY
v_call: TRBV19; j_call: TRBJ2-1; cdr3_aa: ASSIVGGDNEQF
v_call: TRBV14; j_call: TRBJ2-1; cdr3_aa: ASSTRDFRNEQF
v_call: TRBV7-3; j_call: TRBJ2-3; cdr3_aa: ASSLNPAAYTQY
v_call: TRBV7-9; j_call: TRBJ2-3; cdr3_aa: ASSWGIADTQY
v_call: TRBV11-2; j_call: TRBJ2-1; cdr3_aa: ASSLGLAGNEQF
v_call: TRBV28; j_call: TRBJ1-4; cdr3_aa: ASSLSLAWGRSNEKLF
v_call: TRBV25-1; j_call: TRBJ1-2; cdr3_aa: ASSEAGGGMYGYT
v_call: TRBV2; j_call: TRBJ2-7; cdr3_aa: ASTSRGINYEQY
v_call: TRBV27; j_call: TRBJ2-5; cdr3_aa: ASSRGPRETQY
v_call: TRBV28; j_call: TRBJ2-7; cdr3_aa: ASSLQVLSYEQY
v_call: TRBV6-5; j_call: TRBJ1-4; cdr3_aa: ASRDRGNANEKLF
v_call: TRBV19; j_call: TRBJ1-2; cdr3_aa: ASSPHAHGYT
v_call: TRBV6-4; j_call: TRBJ2-2; cdr3_aa: ASRQQGGAGELF
v_call: TRBV7-3; j_call: TRBJ2-3; cdr3_aa: ASSRGTSGLDTQY
v_call: TRBV30; j_call: TRBJ1-4; cdr3_aa: AWSPTRTVLTNEKLF
v_call: TRBV2; j_call: TRBJ1-1; cdr3_aa: ASTTRENTEAF
v_call: TRBV10-2; j_call: TRBJ2-7; cdr3_aa: ASSTGLYEQY